This TCR beta chain was captured by sequencing in a study of graft-versus-host responses after intestinal transplantation. Study-wide context: Multivisceral, liver-intestinal, or isolated intestinal grafts were transplanted into recipients. Following induction with anti-thymocyte globulin, all recipients were given tacrolimus and steroids for two to three years.

Whole-study findings and limits: Peak levels of circulating GvH clones tracked with early post-transplant HvG declines. Recipient-marrow GvH clones were detected, some having first appeared in ileum or blood.

Points on this clone: The antigen is unknown.

Sequencing used immunoSEQ multiplex PCR; TCRdb keeps in-frame clones, though not all of them. The sample lists about 59,000 clones, almost 95% occurring once. The V end lost 4 bases, the J end lost 11 bases, and 19 bases lay between the germline ends. The CDR3 totals 14 residues. Germline assignment: CDR1 SEHNR and CDR2 FQNEAQ (reference sequence). The TCR sequence derives from a human donor who was the organ donor for an intestinal transplant. J is TRBJ2-3 and V is TRBV7-9; D is possibly TRBD2 (5 bases). The sample was unstimulated CD4+ T cells sorted from spleen or lymph node cells, taken before transplant. The CDR3: CASSSSLIGIMQYF. CDR3 DNA sequence: TGTGCCAGCAGCTCTTCCTTGATCGGGATTATGCAGTATTTT.